The 5 T cell receptor beta chains reported below all come from one sample, sequenced in a study of early T cells in non-severe SARS-CoV-2 infection (dated by TCRdb to 2020 to 2022). Receptor libraries were prepared by 5' RACE. The reads were generated on a NextSeq 500. TCRdb reanalyzed the raw reads on its own, using fastp at Q25 for trimming and MiXCR for clone calling, and kept in-frame beta chains. Under each unique CDR3 protein, matching rows form one entry showing the most common genes and DNA. The sample profile shows roughly 20,000 distinct CDR3 sequences; under 4.5% of them were found once. The top ten clonotypes cover over 1.1% of the sample. Sequencing used whole blood. These receptors were taken from an adult who was a healthcare worker with PCR-confirmed SARS-CoV-2 infection or an uninfected control (not recorded which).

The chain combines TRBV5-1 with TRBJ2-7; 9 nucleotides agree with TRBD2. V shed 4 bases and J 2 bases; nucleotides not matched to a gene: 4. This CDR3 comprises 14 residues. Looked up from germline, CDR1 is SGHRS and CDR2 is YFSETQ. CDR3 region: CASSHSGGTYEQYF. The CDR3 bases are TGCGCCAGCAGCCATAGCGGGGGCACCTACGAGCAGTACTTC.

This clonotype has a count of ten or more. The CDR3 is CASSLVGGSNEQFF. The CDR3 bases are TGTGCCAGCAGCTTAGTAGGGGGATCCAATGAGCAGTTCTTC. The V gene is TRBV11-2, the J gene TRBJ2-1; perhaps TRBD1 as D (6 bases). Per the germline V gene, CDR1 is SGHAT and CDR2 is FQNNGV. Trimming took off 1 base at V and 6 bases at J, with 10 bases between the two ends. The CDR3 spans 14 residues.

This clonotype has a count of ten or more. This chain links TRBV20-1 with TRBJ2-3; 14 bases are a match to TRBD2. CDR1 DFQATT and CDR2 SNEGSKA come from the germline V gene (reference sequence). This CDR3 has 17 amino acids. The ends lost 5 bases at V and 0 bases at J; junction bases unmatched: 7. CDR3 residues: CSAPSGLAGGSTDTQYF. CDR3 bases: TGCAGTGCTCCTTCCGGACTAGCGGGGGGAAGCACAGATACGCAGTATTTT.

This clonotype has a count of ten or more. The V gene is TRBV13, the J gene TRBJ2-7; TRBD1 agrees at 7 bases. V lost 4 bases and J lost 5; bases outside the gene matches: 11. Germline V gene sequence: CDR1 PRHDT, CDR2 FYEKMQ (reference sequence). CDR3 length: 15 amino acids. This CDR3 is CASSSTMTGQDEQYF. The CDR3 coding sequence is TGTGCCAGCAGCTCGACTATGACAGGGCAGGACGAGCAGTACTTC. Using reference TRBV13 and TRBJ2-7 for the parts outside the CDR3, the full variable domain is AAGVIQSPRHLIKEKRETATLKCYPIPRHDTVYWYQQGPGQDPQFLISFYEKMQSDKGSIPDRFSAQQFSDYHSELNMSSLELGDSALYFCASSSTMTGQDEQYFGPGTRLTVT.

This clonotype occurred many times. V and J are TRBV11-2 and TRBJ1-4, with 10 nucleotides matching TRBD1. The CDR3 spans 16 residues. J lost 8 bases, V lost 4 bases, and 10 bases had no gene match. CDR1 is SGHAT and CDR2 is FQNNGV in the germline V gene. CDR3: CASSSHSGTGDEKLFF. The CDR3 region has the DNA TGTGCCAGCAGCTCTCACTCCGGGACAGGGGACGAAAAACTGTTTTTT.